Below are 4 T cell receptor beta chains sequenced from a single sample in a study of vaccination effects on CD4 cells after COVID-19. TCRdb's copy holds only in-frame clones and misses some; the assay was immunoSEQ multiplex PCR. The repertoire holds roughly 67,000 clones, 78% seen once, with roughly a tenth in the top ten. For these receptors, no antigen is known. Pools of viral peptides were used by the ViraFEST assay to expand antigen-specific CD4+ T cells ahead of sequencing. Subsequent to roughly 10 days of culture, CD4+ T cells were isolated. In the vaccine recipients, nucleocapsid antibodies were negative and there was no prior SARS-CoV-2 infection. The input for sequencing was CD4+ T cells from PBMCs cultured with SARS-CoV-2 spike peptides, taken before COVID-19 vaccination. These receptors were taken from a human donor who received a COVID-19 vaccine.

The CDR3 DNA sequence: TGCGCCAGCAGCCAAGTATTTGCACCAGATACGCAGTATTTT. Its protein product is CASSQVFAPDTQYF. The chain links TRBV4-1 to TRBJ2-3; D is undetermined. This CDR3 has 14 residues. The V gene lost 1 base and the J gene lost 4 bases, with 9 bases spanning the gap. Germline V gene data show CDR1 as MGHRA and CDR2 as YSYEKL.

The chain employs TRBV18 and TRBJ2-3; TRBD2 matches at 9 bases. Germline CDR1 is KGHSH and CDR2 is LQKENI. The CDR3 has 16 residues. J was trimmed by 0 bases and V by 4 bases; bases with no gene match: 5. DNA of the CDR3: TGTGCCAGCTCACTTCTCACTAGCGGGAGCACAGATACGCAGTATTTT. Protein: CASSLLTSGSTDTQYF.

The chain joins TRBV7-3 to TRBJ2-3; a weak D match, TRBD1 (5 bases). Deletions cut 2 bases from V and 2 bases from J, with 8 bases between. The CDR3 runs 14 residues. The V gene's germline CDR1 is SGHTA and CDR2 FQGTGA. The CDR3 is CASSLDRFTDTQYF. In DNA form, the CDR3 reads TGTGCCAGCAGCTTAGACAGATTCACAGATACGCAGTATTTT.

DNA for the CDR3: TGTGCCATCAGTGAAAGGGCGACGAACACTGAAGCTTTCTTT. Protein product: CAISERATNTEAFF. This chain joins TRBV10-3 and TRBJ1-1; D is ambiguous. The length of the CDR3 is 14 residues. Germline lookup yields CDR1 ENHRY and CDR2 SYGVKD. V shed 3 bases and J shed 1 base, with 9 bases lying between them.